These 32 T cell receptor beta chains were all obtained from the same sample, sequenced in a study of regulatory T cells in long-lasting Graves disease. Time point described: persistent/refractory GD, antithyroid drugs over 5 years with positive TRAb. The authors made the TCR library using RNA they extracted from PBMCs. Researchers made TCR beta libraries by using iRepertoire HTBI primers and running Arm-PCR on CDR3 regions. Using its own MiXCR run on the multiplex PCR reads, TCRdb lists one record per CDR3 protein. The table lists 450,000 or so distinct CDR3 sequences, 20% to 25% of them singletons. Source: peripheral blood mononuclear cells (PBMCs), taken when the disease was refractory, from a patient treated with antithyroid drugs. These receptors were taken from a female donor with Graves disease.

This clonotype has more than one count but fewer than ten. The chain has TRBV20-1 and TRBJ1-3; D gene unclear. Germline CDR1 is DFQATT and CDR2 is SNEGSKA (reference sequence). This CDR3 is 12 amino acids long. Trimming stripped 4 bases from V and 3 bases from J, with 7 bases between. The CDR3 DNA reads TGCAGTGCTAAGGGTTTTGGAAACACCATATATTTT. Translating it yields CSAKGFGNTIYF.

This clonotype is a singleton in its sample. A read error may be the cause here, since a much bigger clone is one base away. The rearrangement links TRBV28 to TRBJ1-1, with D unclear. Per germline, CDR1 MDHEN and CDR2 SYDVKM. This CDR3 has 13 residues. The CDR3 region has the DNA TGTGCCAACAGTTTAACCCGGTATTCCGTAGCTTTCTTT. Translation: CANSLTRYSVAFF.

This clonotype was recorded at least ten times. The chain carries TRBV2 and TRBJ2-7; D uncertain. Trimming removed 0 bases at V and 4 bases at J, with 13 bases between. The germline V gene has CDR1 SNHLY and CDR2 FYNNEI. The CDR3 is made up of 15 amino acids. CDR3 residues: CASSEAAAAFYEQYF. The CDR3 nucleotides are TGTGCCAGCAGTGAAGCGGCGGCAGCTTTTTACGAGCAGTACTTC.

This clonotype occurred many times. Here the CDR3 reads CSALEDRYGYTF. CDR3 sequence (DNA): TGCAGTGCCCTAGAGGATCGGTATGGCTACACCTTC. This sequence joins TRBV20-1 and TRBJ1-2; unclear D gene. Germline V gives CDR1 DFQATT, CDR2 SNEGSKA (reference sequence). The CDR3 is 12 amino acids. V was shortened by 6 bases and J by 5 bases, with 13 bases between the two germline ends.

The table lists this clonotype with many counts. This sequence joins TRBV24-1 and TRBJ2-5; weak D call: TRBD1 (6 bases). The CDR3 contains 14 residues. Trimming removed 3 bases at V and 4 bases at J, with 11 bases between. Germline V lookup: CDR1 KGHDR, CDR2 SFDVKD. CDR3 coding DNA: TGTGCCACCAGTGATCCAACAGGGAGAGAGACCCAGTACTTC. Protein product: CATSDPTGRETQYF.

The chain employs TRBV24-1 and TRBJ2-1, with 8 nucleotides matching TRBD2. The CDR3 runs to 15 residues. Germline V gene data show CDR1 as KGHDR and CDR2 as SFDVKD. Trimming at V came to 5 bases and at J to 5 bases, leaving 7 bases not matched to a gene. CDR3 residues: CATSVASGSHNEQFF. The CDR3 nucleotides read TGTGCCACCAGTGTCGCCAGCGGGAGCCACAATGAGCAGTTCTTC.

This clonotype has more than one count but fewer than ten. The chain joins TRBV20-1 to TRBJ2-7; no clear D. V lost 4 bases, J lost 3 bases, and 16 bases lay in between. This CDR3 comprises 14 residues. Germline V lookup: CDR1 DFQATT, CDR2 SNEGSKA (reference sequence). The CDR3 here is CSATSISSDYEQYF. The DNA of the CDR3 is TGCAGTGCTACCTCCATCTCCTCAGACTACGAGCAGTACTTC.

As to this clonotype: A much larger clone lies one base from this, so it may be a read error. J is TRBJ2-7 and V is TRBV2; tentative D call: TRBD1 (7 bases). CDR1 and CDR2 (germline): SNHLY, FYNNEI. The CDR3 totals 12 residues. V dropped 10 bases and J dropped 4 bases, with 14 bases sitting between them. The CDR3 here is CANRGLSYEQYF. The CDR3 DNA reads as TGTGCCAACAGGGGACTCTCGTACGAGCAGTACTTC.

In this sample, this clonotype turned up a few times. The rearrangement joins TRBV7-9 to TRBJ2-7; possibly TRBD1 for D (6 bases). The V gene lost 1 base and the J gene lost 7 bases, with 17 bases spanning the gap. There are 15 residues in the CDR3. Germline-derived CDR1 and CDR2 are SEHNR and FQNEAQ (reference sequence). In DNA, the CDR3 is TGTGCCAGCAGCTTAGAGGCAGGGGCGGTATGGGAGCAGTACTTC. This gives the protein CASSLEAGAVWEQYF.

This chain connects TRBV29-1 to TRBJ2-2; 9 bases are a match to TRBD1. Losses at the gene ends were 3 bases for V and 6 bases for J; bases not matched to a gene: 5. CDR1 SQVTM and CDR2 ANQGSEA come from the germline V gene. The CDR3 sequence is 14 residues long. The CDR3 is CSVDGTGWPGELFF. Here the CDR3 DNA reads TGCAGCGTTGACGGGACAGGGTGGCCCGGGGAGCTGTTTTTT.

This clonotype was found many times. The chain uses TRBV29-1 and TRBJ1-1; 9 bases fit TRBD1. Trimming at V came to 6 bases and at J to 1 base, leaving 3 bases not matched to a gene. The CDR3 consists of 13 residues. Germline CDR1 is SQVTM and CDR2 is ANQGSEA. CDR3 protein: CSVIQGANTEAFF. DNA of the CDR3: TGCAGCGTAATACAGGGGGCGAACACTGAAGCTTTCTTT.

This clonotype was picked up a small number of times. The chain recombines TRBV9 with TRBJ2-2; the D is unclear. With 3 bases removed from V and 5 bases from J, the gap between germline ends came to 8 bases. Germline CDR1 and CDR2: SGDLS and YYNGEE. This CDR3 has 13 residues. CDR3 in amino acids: CASSEILTGELFF. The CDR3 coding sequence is TGTGCCAGCAGCGAGATCCTTACCGGGGAGCTGTTTTTT.

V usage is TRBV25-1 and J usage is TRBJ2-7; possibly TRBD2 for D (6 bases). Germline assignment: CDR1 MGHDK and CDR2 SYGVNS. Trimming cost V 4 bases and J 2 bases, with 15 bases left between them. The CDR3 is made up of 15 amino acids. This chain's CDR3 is CASSGVSGQTYEQYF. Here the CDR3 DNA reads TGTGCCAGCAGTGGGGTAAGCGGGCAGACCTACGAGCAGTACTTC.

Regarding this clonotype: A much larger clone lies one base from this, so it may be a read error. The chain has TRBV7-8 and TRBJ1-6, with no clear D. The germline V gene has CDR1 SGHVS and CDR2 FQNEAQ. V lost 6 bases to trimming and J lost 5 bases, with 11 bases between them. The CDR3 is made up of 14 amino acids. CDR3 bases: TGTGCCAGCAGTGAACAGACGGATAATTCACCCCTCCACTTT. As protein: CASSEQTDNSPLHF.

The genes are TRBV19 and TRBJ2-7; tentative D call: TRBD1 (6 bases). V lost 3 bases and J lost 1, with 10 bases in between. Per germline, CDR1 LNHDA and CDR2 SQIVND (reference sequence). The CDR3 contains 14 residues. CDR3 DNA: TGTGCCAGTAGTATGGGGGCATGGTCCTACGAGCAGTACTTC. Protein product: CASSMGAWSYEQYF.

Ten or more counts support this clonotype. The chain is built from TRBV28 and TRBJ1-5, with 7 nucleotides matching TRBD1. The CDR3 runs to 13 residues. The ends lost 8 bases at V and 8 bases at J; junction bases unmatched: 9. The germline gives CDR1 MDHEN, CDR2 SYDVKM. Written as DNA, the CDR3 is TGTGCCAGCGGATCCGGGACAGAAGAGCCCCAGCATTTT. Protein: CASGSGTEEPQHF.

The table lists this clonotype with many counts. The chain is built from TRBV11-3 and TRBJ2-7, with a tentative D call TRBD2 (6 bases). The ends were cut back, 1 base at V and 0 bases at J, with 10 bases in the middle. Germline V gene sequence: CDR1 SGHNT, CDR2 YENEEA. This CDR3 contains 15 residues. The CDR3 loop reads CASSLGGGGSYEQYF. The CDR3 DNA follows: TGTGCCAGCAGCTTAGGGGGAGGCGGCTCCTACGAGCAGTACTTC.

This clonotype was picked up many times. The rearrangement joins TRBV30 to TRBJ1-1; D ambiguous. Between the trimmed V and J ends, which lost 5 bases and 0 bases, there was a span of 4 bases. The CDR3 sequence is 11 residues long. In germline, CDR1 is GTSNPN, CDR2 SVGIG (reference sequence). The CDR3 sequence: CAWWVNTEAFF. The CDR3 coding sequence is TGTGCCTGGTGGGTGAACACTGAAGCTTTCTTT.

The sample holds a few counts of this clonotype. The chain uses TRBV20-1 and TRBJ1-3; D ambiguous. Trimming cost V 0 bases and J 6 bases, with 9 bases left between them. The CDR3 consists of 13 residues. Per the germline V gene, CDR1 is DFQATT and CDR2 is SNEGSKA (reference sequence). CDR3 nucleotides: TGCAGTGCTAGAGACGTAGGCCAAAACACCATATATTTT. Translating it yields CSARDVGQNTIYF.

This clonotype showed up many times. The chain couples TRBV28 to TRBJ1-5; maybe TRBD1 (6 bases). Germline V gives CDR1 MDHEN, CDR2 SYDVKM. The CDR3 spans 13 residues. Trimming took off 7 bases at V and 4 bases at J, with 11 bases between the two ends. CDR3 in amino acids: CASKQGGNQPQHF. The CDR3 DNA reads TGTGCCAGCAAACAGGGAGGGAATCAGCCCCAGCATTTT.

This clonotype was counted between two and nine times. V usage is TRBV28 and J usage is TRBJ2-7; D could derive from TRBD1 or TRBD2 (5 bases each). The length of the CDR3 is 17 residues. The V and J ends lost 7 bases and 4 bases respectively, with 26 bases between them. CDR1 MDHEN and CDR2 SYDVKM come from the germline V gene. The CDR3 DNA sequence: TGTGCCAGCACCTCAACCCCCGGGGCTAAACTCGTATACGAGCAGTACTTC. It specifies CASTSTPGAKLVYEQYF.

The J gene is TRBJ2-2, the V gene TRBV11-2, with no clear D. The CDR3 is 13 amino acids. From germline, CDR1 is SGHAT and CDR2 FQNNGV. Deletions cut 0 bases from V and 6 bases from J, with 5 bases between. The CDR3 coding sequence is TGTGCCAGCAGCTTAGATGGGGCCGGGGAGCTGTTTTTT. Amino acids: CASSLDGAGELFF.

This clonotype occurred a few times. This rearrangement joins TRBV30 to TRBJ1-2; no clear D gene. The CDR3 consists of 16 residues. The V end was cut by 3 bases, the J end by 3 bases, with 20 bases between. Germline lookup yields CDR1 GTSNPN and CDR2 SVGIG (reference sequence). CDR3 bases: TGTGCCTGGAGCCCCATTCAGTCTCGGAGAGACTATGGCTACACCTTC. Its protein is CAWSPIQSRRDYGYTF.

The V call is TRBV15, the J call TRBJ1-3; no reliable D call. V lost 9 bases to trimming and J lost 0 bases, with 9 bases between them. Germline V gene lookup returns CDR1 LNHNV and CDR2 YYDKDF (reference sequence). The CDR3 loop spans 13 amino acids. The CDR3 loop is CATRTSSGNTIYF. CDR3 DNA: TGTGCCACTCGGACCAGCTCTGGAAACACCATATATTTT.

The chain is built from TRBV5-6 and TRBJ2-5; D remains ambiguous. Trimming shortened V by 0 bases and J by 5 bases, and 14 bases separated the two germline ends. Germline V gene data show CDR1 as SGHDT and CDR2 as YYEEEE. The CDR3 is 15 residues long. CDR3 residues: CASSLGSFGGETQYF. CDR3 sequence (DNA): TGTGCCAGCAGCTTGGGTAGTTTTGGTGGGGAGACCCAGTACTTC.

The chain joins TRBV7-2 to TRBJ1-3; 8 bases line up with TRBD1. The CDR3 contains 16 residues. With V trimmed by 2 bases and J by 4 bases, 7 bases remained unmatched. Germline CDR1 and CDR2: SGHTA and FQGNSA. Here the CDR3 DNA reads TGTGCCAGCAGCTTAAGGCCGACAGGGGACGGAAACACCATATATTTT. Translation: CASSLRPTGDGNTIYF.

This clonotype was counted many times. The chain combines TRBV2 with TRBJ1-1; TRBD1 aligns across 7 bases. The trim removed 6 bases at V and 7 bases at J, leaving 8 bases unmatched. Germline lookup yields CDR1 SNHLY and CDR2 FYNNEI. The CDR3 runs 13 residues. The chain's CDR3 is CASSVDRVSEAFF. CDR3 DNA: TGTGCCAGCAGCGTAGACAGGGTTAGTGAAGCTTTCTTT.

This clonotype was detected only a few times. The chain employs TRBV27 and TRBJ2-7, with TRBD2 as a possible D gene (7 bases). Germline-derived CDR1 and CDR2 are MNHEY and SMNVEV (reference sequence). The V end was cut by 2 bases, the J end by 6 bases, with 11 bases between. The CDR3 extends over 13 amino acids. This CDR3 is CASSLGGGREQYF. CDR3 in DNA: TGTGCCAGCAGTTTAGGGGGGGGGCGCGAGCAGTACTTC.

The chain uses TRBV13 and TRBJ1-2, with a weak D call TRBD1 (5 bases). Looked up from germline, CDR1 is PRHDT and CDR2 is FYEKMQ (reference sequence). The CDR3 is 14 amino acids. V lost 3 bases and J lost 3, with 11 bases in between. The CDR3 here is CASSFTEGYYGYTF. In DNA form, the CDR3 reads TGTGCCAGCAGCTTCACAGAGGGGTACTATGGCTACACCTTC. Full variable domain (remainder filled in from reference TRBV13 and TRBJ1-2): AAGVIQSPRHLIKEKRETATLKCYPIPRHDTVYWYQQGPGQDPQFLISFYEKMQSDKGSIPDRFSAQQFSDYHSELNMSSLELGDSALYFCASSFTEGYYGYTFGSGTRLTVV.

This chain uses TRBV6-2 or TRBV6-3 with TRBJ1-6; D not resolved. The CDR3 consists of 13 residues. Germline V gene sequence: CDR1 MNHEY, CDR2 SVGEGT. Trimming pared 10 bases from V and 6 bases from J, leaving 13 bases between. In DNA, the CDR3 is TGTGCCAACCGCCGGGAAAGTAATTCACCCCTCCACTTT. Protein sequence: CANRRESNSPLHF.

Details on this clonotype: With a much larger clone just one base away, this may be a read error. The CDR3 DNA sequence: TGTGCCAGCAGCCCCGAAGGGAACGGCTACGCCTTC. Its protein is CASSPEGNGYAF. The rearrangement joins TRBV3-1 to TRBJ1-2; D ambiguous. The CDR3 is made up of 12 amino acids. Germline V CDR1 and CDR2: LGHDT, YNNKEL (reference sequence). Full variable domain (outside the CDR3, taken from reference TRBV3-1 and TRBJ1-2): DTAVSQTPKYLVTQMGNDKSIKCEQNLGHDTMYWYKQDSKKFLKIMFSYNNKELIINETVPNRFSPKSPDKAHLNLHINSLELGDSAVYFCASSPEGNGYAFGSGTRLTVV.

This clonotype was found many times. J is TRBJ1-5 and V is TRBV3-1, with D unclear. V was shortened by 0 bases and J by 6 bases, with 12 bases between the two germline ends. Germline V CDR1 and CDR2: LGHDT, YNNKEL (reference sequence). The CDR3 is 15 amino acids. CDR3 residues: CASSQDLGLPQPQHF. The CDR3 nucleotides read TGTGCCAGCAGCCAAGATTTAGGTTTACCTCAGCCCCAGCATTTT. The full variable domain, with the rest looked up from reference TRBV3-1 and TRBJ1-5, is DTAVSQTPKYLVTQMGNDKSIKCEQNLGHDTMYWYKQDSKKFLKIMFSYNNKELIINETVPNRFSPKSPDKAHLNLHINSLELGDSAVYFCASSQDLGLPQPQHFGDGTRLSIL.